The sequence of this T cell receptor (beta chain) was determined in a study of blood T cell repertoires in COVID-19. Whole-study context: Samples representing acute and convalescent COVID-19 were sourced from the United States, Italy and Spain. PBMCs, B-cell-depleted T cells, or T cells were the source of the cDNA or gDNA that made up the material.

Authors' methods: Reference gene primers were amplified, and this amplification served to estimate nucleated cell counts. TCRdb's copy holds only in-frame clones and misses some; the assay was immunoSEQ multiplex PCR. From that table come the V and J calls and clone size; the DNA was used to work out D and trimming. The sample includes 200,000 or so clones, around 80% seen only once; the top ten take roughly 4.6%. Germline V gene data show CDR1 as LNHDA and CDR2 as SQIVND (reference sequence). The V end lost 3 bases, the J end lost 7 bases, and 12 bases lay between the germline ends. CDR3 length equals 13 residues.

Material for sequencing was peripheral blood. The source is a woman in her sixties who had recovered from COVID-19. The chain joins TRBV19 to TRBJ1-1; D not resolved. As DNA, the CDR3 is TGTGCCAGTAGTATTCGCCCCCACGGTGAAGCTTTCTTT. This sequence encodes CASSIRPHGEAFF. Full variable domain (remainder filled in from reference TRBV19 and TRBJ1-1): DGGITQSPKYLFRKEGQNVTLSCEQNLNHDAMYWYRQDPGQGLRLIYYSQIVNDFQKGDIAEGYSVSREKKESFPLTVTSAQKNPTAFYLCASSIRPHGEAFFGQGTRLTVV.